This TCR beta chain was found in a study of T cells after yellow fever vaccination. About the research overall: Any fraction with a low cell number was prepared using SMART-Seq v4 Ultra Low Input.

They built TCR cDNA with 5'RACE template switching, a step that put in a universal primer site and UMIs. Each CDR3 protein gets one entry after TCRdb re-called the 5' RACE reads with MiXCR. This sample has about 360,000 distinct CDR3 sequences, with approximately 5.7% found just once. V was pared by 0 bases and J by 2 bases, with 12 bases between. CDR3 length: 16 residues. The germline V gene encodes CDR1 SGHRS and CDR2 YFSETQ. The origin of this receptor is a man aged 25-45 years who received the YFV17D yellow fever vaccine. The J gene is TRBJ1-5, the V gene TRBV5-1; unclear D gene. Sequenced here: PBMCs, sampled 5 days after the yellow fever booster vaccination. CDR3 nucleotides: TGCGCCAGCAGCTTGGGAGGGAATTATGGCAATCAGCCCCAGCATTTT. Translated: CASSLGGNYGNQPQHF.